Below, one T cell receptor (beta chain) is given with its context. Its specificity is unknown. Method: immunoSEQ multiplex PCR; TCRdb's copy keeps in-frame clones and lacks some. Of 180,000 or so clones listed, around 80% are singletons. The CDR3 runs to 15 residues. V was clipped by 3 bases and J by 4 bases, with 16 bases between them. Per germline, CDR1 MNHEY and CDR2 SMNVEV (reference sequence). The data belong to a study of cytomegalovirus exposure and HLA in healthy donors. Study-level results: Rarity held for most TCR sequences, but there were some public TCRs that occurred in many donors.

The TCR comes from a woman aged 25 to 45 in good health and CMV-seropositive. Sequencing input: PBMCs. V is TRBV27 and J is TRBJ2-7; D is perhaps TRBD1 (5 bases). CDR3 DNA sequence: TGTGCCAGCAGTTTCTCTGTCTACAGGCTTTACGAGCAGTACTTC. It codes for CASSFSVYRLYEQYF.